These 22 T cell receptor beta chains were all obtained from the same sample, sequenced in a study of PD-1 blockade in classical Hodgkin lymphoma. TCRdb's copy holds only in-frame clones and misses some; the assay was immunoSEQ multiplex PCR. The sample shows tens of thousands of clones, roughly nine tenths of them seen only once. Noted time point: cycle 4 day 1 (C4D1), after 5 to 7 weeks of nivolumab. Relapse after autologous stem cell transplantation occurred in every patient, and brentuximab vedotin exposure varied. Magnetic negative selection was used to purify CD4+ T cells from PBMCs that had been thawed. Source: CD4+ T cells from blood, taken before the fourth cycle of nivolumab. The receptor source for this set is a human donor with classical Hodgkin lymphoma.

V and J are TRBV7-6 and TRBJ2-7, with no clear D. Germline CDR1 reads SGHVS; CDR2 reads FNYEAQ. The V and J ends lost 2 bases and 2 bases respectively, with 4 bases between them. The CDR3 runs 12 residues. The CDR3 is CASSLNPYEQYF. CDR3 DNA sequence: TGTGCCAGCAGCTTAAACCCCTACGAGCAGTACTTC.

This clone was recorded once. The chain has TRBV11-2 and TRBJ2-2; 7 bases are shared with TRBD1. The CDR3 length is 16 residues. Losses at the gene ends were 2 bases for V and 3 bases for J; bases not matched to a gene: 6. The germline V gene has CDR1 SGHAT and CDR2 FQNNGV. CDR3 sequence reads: CASSLSRDSYTGELFF. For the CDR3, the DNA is TGTGCCAGCAGCTTATCCCGGGACAGTTACACCGGGGAGCTGTTTTTT.

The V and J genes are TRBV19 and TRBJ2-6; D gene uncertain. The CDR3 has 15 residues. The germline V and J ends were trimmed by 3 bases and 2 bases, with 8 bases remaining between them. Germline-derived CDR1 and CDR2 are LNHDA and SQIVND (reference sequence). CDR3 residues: CASSIGRAGANVLTF. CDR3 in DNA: TGTGCCAGTAGTATCGGCAGAGCTGGGGCCAACGTCCTGACTTTC.

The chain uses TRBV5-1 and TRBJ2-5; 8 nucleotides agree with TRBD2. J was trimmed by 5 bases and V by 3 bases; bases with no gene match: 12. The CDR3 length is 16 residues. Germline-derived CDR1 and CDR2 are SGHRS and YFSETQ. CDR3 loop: CASSYSGTSGVETQYF. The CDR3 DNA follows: TGCGCCAGCAGCTACTCCGGGACTAGTGGTGTGGAGACCCAGTACTTC.

CDR3 DNA: TGTGCCAGCAGCTCCGTGAGGGGCGCTGTCACAGATACGCAGTATTTT. The encoded protein is CASSSVRGAVTDTQYF. The rearrangement uses TRBV11-2 and TRBJ2-3; possibly TRBD1 or TRBD2 for D (5 bases each). With 4 bases removed from V and 2 bases from J, the gap between germline ends came to 16 bases. Germline CDR1 SGHAT, CDR2 FQNNGV. CDR3 length equals 16 residues.

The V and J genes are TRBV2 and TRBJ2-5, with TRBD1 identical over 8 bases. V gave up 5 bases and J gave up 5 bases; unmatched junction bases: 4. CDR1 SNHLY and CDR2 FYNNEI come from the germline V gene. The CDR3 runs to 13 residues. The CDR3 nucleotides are TGTGCCAGCAGTATGGACAGGGACGAGACCCAGTACTTC. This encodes CASSMDRDETQYF.

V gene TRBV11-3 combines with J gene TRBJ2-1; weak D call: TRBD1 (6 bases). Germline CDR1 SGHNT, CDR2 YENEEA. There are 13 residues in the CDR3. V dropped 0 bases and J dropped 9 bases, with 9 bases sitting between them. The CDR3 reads CASSLDLGAEQFF. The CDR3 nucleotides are TGTGCCAGCAGCTTAGATTTGGGGGCTGAGCAGTTCTTC.

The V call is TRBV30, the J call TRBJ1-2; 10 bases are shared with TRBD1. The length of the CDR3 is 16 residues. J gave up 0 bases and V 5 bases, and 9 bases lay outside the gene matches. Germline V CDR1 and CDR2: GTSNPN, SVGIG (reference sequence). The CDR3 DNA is TGTGCCTGGGCCCCCGGGACAGGGGTAACTAACTATGGCTACACCTTC. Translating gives CAWAPGTGVTNYGYTF. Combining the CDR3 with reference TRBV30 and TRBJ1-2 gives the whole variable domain SQTIHQWPATLVQPVGSPLSLECTVEGTSNPNLYWYRQAAGRGLQLLFYSVGIGQISSEVPQNLSASRPQDRQFILSSKKLLLSDSGFYLCAWAPGTGVTNYGYTFGSGTRLTVV.

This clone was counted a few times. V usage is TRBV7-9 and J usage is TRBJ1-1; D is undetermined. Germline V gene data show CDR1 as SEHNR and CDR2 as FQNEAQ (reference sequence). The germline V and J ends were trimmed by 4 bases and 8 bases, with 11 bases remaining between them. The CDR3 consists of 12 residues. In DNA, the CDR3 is TGTGCCAGCAGCTCCGGCCAAGTAGAAGCTTTCTTT. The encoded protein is CASSSGQVEAFF.

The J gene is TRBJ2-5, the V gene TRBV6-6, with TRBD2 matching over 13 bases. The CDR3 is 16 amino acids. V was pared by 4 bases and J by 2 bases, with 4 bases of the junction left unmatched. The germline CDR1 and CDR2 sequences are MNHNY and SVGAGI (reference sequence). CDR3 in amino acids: CASSSGLAGRQETQYF. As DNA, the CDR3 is TGTGCCAGCAGTTCGGGACTAGCGGGAAGGCAAGAGACCCAGTACTTC.

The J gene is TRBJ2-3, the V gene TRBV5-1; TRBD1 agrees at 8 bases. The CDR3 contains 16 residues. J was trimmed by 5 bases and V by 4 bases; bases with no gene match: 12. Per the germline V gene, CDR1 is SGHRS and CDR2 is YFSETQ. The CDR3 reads CASSMATGTGLDTQYF. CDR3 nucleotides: TGCGCCAGCAGCATGGCTACCGGGACAGGTTTAGATACGCAGTATTTT.

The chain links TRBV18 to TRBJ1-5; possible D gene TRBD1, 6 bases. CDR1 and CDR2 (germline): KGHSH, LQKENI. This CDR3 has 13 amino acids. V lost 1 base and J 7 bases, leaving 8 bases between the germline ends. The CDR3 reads CASSPQTGQPQHF. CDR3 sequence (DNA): TGTGCCAGCTCACCACAGACAGGACAGCCCCAGCATTTT.

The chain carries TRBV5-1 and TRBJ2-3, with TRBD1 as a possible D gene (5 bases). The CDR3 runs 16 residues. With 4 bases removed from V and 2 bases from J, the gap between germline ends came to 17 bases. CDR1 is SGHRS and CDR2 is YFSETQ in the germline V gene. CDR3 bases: TGCGCCAGCAGCCCCCAGGGTGTACTTCTCACAGATACGCAGTATTTT. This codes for CASSPQGVLLTDTQYF. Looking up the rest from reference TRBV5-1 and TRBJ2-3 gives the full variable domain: KAGVTQTPRYLIKTRGQQVTLSCSPISGHRSVSWYQQTPGQGLQFLFEYFSETQRNKGNFPGRFSGRQFSNSRSEMNVSTLELGDSALYLCASSPQGVLLTDTQYFGPGTRLTVL.

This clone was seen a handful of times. CDR3 nucleotide sequence: TGTGCCAGCAGCTTAGATCCGAGATATTCACCCCTCCACTTT. Its protein product is CASSLDPRYSPLHF. The chain uses TRBV7-6 and TRBJ1-6; D is uncertain. Trimming stripped 1 base from V and 8 bases from J, with 9 bases between. The CDR3 consists of 14 residues. Germline-derived CDR1 and CDR2 are SGHVS and FNYEAQ.

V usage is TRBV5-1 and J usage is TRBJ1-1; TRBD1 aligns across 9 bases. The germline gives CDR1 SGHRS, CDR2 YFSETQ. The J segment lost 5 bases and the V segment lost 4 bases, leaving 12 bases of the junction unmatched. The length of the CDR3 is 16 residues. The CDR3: CASSPGTGMVWTEAFF. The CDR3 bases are TGCGCCAGCAGCCCCGGGACAGGGATGGTGTGGACTGAAGCTTTCTTT.

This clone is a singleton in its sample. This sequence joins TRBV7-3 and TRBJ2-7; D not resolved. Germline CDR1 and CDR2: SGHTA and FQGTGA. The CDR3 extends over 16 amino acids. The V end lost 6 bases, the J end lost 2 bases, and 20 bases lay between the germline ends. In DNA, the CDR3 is TGTGCCAGCAGTAAAGAACCCCTGGGCTCTACCTACGAGCAGTACTTC. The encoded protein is CASSKEPLGSTYEQYF.

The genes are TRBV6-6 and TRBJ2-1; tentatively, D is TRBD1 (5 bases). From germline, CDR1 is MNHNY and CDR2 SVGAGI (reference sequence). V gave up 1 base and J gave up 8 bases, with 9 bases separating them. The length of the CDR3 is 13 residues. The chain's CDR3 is CASSYWTRDEQFF. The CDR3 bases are TGTGCCAGCAGTTACTGGACACGGGATGAGCAGTTCTTC.

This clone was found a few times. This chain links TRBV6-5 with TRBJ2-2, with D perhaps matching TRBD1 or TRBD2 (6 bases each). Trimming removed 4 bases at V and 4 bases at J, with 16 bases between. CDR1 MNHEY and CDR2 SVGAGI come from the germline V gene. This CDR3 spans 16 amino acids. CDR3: CASSFSTRGGTGELFF. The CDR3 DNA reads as TGTGCCAGCAGTTTCTCGACCAGGGGAGGCACCGGGGAGCTGTTTTTT.

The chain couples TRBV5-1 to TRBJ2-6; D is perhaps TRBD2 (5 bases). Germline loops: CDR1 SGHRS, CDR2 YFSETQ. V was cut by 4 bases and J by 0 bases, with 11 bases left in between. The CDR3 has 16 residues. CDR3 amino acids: CASSPARGSGANVLTF. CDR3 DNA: TGCGCCAGCAGCCCAGCCCGGGGCTCTGGGGCCAACGTCCTGACTTTC. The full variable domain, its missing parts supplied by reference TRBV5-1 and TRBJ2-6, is KAGVTQTPRYLIKTRGQQVTLSCSPISGHRSVSWYQQTPGQGLQFLFEYFSETQRNKGNFPGRFSGRQFSNSRSEMNVSTLELGDSALYLCASSPARGSGANVLTFGAGSRLTVL.

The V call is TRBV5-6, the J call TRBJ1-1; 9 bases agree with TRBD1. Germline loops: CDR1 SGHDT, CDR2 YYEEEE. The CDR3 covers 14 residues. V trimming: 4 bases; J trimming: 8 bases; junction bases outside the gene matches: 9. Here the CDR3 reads CASSVQGALPEAFF. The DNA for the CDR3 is TGTGCCAGCAGCGTACAGGGGGCGCTCCCGGAAGCTTTCTTT.

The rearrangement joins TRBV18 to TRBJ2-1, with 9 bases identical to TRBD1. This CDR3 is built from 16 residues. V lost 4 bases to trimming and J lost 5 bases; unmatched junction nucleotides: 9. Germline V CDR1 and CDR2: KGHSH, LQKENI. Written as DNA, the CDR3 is TGTGCCAGCTCACTCCGCGACAGGGGGATGAACAATGAGCAGTTCTTC. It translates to CASSLRDRGMNNEQFF. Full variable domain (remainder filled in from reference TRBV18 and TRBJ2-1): NAGVMQNPRHLVRRRGQEARLRCSPMKGHSHVYWYRQLPEEGLKFMVYLQKENIIDESGMPKERFSAEFPKEGPSILRIQQVVRGDSAAYFCASSLRDRGMNNEQFFGPGTRLTVL.

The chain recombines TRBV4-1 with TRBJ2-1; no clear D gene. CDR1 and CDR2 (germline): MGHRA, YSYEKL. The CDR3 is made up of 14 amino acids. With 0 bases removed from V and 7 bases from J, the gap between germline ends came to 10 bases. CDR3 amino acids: CASSQDLDVNEQFF. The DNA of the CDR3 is TGCGCCAGCAGCCAAGATTTGGACGTTAATGAGCAGTTCTTC.